This T cell receptor beta chain originates from a study of T cells in Graves' hyperthyroidism and ophthalmopathy. Study details: Peripheral blood sampling occurred at initial diagnosis, before any treatment.

Notes on the study in general: In blood, most of the thyroid clonotypes expanded above 0.001 were also present.

Regions amplified from RNA transcripts were the TCR beta CDR3 regions. Initially, a first-round RT-PCR of the TCR CDR3 employed the HTBI primer set. TCRdb fed the multiplex PCR reads into MiXCR, producing one record per CDR3 protein. The data contain more than 150,000 distinct CDR3 sequences, more than 15% of them singletons. Stable Graves' hyperthyroidism meant no ophthalmopathy progression within 18 months. Lactation, pregnancy, other autoimmune disease or uncontrolled infection excluded patients. This clonotype was picked up many times. Its antigen is undetermined. The CDR3 runs 13 residues. Trimming shortened V by 8 bases and J by 3 bases, and 13 bases separated the two germline ends. Germline V lookup: CDR1 LGHNT, CDR2 FRNRAP.

This chain uses TRBV12-5 with TRBJ1-1; D is uncertain. The source is a woman in her 50s with Graves' hyperthyroidism. The sequencing sample was made of blood. CDR3 residues: CASFWGFDTEAFF. CDR3 in DNA: TGTGCTAGTTTTTGGGGTTTCGACACTGAAGCTTTCTTT.